Shown below are 10 T cell receptor beta chains from a single sample sequenced in a study of shared clonotypes between healthy human individuals. The data were produced by immunoSEQ multiplex PCR, yet TCRdb's version contains in-frame clones alone and is incomplete. The sample has hundreds of thousands of clones, approximately 95% seen once; the top ten hold approximately 0.11%. Only CD45RO-negative cells positively selected for CCR7 counted as naive CD8 cells, so terminally differentiated effector memory CD45RA+ cells were excluded. Sequenced sample: naive CD8+ T cells sorted from blood. These receptors all stem from a woman in her 30s in good health.

As DNA, the CDR3 is TGTGCCAGCAGCCTAAAGGGGCTAGCGGGGTCCTACGAGCAGTACTTC. Translating it yields CASSLKGLAGSYEQYF. The gene calls are TRBV4-2 and TRBJ2-7, with TRBD2 identical over 9 bases. The germline gives CDR1 LGHNA, CDR2 YNFKEQ. Germline trimming cut 4 bases from V and 1 base from J; bases unmatched to any gene: 8. This CDR3 is 16 amino acids long.

This chain connects TRBV15 to TRBJ2-1; 12 bases map to TRBD2. Unmatched junction bases numbered 4, after V lost 4 bases and J lost 9 bases. Per germline, CDR1 LNHNV and CDR2 YYDKDF (reference sequence). This CDR3 has 14 amino acids. The CDR3 is CATSKLAGGAEQFF. The DNA of the CDR3 is TGTGCCACCAGCAAACTAGCGGGAGGTGCTGAGCAGTTCTTC.

V is TRBV27 and J is TRBJ2-2; TRBD1 might be the D (5 bases). There are 15 residues in the CDR3. Trimming cost V 2 bases and J 5 bases, with 12 bases left between them. Germline loops: CDR1 MNHEY, CDR2 SMNVEV (reference sequence). DNA of the CDR3: TGTGCCAGCAGTTTAGGGGCCTCGACTACCGGGGAGCTGTTTTTT. It is translated as CASSLGASTTGELFF.

The chain has TRBV11-1 and TRBJ2-1; 7 bases match TRBD2. Germline V gene data show CDR1 as SGHAT and CDR2 as FQDESV (reference sequence). Trimming took 6 bases from V and 5 from J; bases not matched to a gene: 4. This CDR3 contains 13 residues. This CDR3 reads CASSGLGNNEQFF. The CDR3 DNA is TGTGCCAGCAGTGGACTAGGGAACAATGAGCAGTTCTTC.

This CDR3 is CASSPGQGDEQYF. As DNA, the CDR3 is TGTGCCAGTAGTCCGGGACAGGGAGACGAGCAGTACTTC. This chain links TRBV19 with TRBJ2-7, with TRBD1 matching 9 bases. This CDR3 comprises 13 residues. V was clipped by 5 bases and J by 5 bases; unmatched bases: 4. CDR1 is LNHDA, CDR2 SQIVND, per germline (reference sequence).

The V call is TRBV19, the J call TRBJ1-5; D possibly corresponds to TRBD1 (5 bases). Germline V gives CDR1 LNHDA, CDR2 SQIVND (reference sequence). The CDR3 has 15 amino acids. Trimming shortened V by 5 bases and J by 0 bases, and 11 bases separated the two germline ends. The CDR3 DNA reads as TGTGCCAGTAGTTTAGGACATATTAGCAATCAGCCCCAGCATTTT. The encoded protein is CASSLGHISNQPQHF. The complete variable domain, with remaining parts taken from reference TRBV19 and TRBJ1-5, reads DGGITQSPKYLFRKEGQNVTLSCEQNLNHDAMYWYRQDPGQGLRLIYYSQIVNDFQKGDIAEGYSVSREKKESFPLTVTSAQKNPTAFYLCASSLGHISNQPQHFGDGTRLSIL.

This chain uses TRBV29-1 with TRBJ1-2; 7 bases fit TRBD1. CDR1 is SQVTM, CDR2 ANQGSEA, per germline. There are 13 residues in the CDR3. V dropped 6 bases and J dropped 7; count of bases not matched to a gene: 11. This chain's CDR3 is CSVTGARFAGYTF. CDR3 in DNA: TGCAGCGTAACAGGGGCTCGGTTCGCTGGCTACACCTTC.

The rearrangement links TRBV2 to TRBJ2-7; 8 nucleotides line up with TRBD2. The V and J ends lost 11 bases and 5 bases, in that order; junction bases with no gene match: 11. CDR1 and CDR2 from the germline V gene are SNHLY and FYNNEI. This CDR3 has 13 amino acids. This CDR3 is CACLAGGLNEQYF. DNA of the CDR3: TGTGCCTGCCTGGCGGGAGGACTGAACGAGCAGTACTTC.

The chain is built from TRBV2 and TRBJ2-3; 9 bases map to TRBD1. Germline V CDR1 and CDR2: SNHLY, FYNNEI. Germline trimming cut 6 bases from V and 1 base from J; bases unmatched to any gene: 5. CDR3 size: 15 residues. The CDR3 DNA sequence: TGTGCCAGCAGGGCGACAGGGGGACGCACAGATACGCAGTATTTT. This gives the protein CASRATGGRTDTQYF.

CDR3 nucleotide sequence: TGTGCCAGCAGTTCTGACAGTGGAAGTGAAGCTTTCTTT. It translates to CASSSDSGSEAFF. This chain joins TRBV28 and TRBJ1-1; D possibly corresponds to TRBD1 (5 bases). V was shortened by 4 bases and J by 7 bases, with 13 bases between the two germline ends. This CDR3 is built from 13 residues. The germline V gene encodes CDR1 MDHEN and CDR2 SYDVKM.